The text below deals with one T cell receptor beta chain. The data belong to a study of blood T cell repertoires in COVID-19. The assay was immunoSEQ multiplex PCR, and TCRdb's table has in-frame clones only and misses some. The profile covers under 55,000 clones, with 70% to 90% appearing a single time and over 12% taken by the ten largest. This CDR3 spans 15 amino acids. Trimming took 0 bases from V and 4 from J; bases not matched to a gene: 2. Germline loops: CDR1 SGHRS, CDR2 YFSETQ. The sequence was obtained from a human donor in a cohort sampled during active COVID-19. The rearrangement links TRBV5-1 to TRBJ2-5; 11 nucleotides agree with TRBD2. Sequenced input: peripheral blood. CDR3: CASSLGLAGGETQYF. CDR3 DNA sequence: TGCGCCAGCAGCTTGGGGCTAGCGGGGGGAGAGACCCAGTACTTC.